One sample yielded the 30 T cell receptor beta chains listed below, sequenced in a study of tumor and adjacent non-tumor tissue in lung cancer. The library came from three nested PCR rounds adapted from ARM-PCR protocols. TCRdb reanalysed the multiplex PCR reads using MiXCR and keeps one entry per CDR3 protein. Of about 67,000 distinct CDR3 sequences in the sample, more than 65% are singletons; the top ten hold around 43%. No cell sorting was done before RNA was extracted from the tissue. The normal lung tissue was taken more than 3 cm from the tumor edge. The sample was distant non-tumor lung tissue. These receptors were taken from a man aged 55 to 70 with non-small cell lung cancer.

Concerning this clonotype: The junction differs from germline at one of its ends, possibly a read error. The rearrangement links TRBV12-3 or TRBV12-4 to TRBJ1-5; weak D call: TRBD1 (6 bases). The CDR3 extends over 15 amino acids. The chain's CDR3 is CASSPGSRDNHPQRF. CDR3 coding DNA: TGTGCCAGCAGCCCCGGGTCCAGGGACAATCATCCCCAGCGTTTT.

CDR3 sequence (DNA): TGTGCCAGCAACGTGAGGCAGGAGAATGGATCACCCCTCCACTTT. Translating gives CASNVRQENGSPLHF. The chain employs TRBV5-6 and TRBJ1-6; no reliable D call. Between the trimmed V and J ends, which lost 6 bases and 10 bases, there was a span of 20 bases. Germline V gene lookup returns CDR1 SGHDT and CDR2 YYEEEE. The CDR3 contains 15 residues. The complete variable domain, with remaining parts taken from reference TRBV5-6 and TRBJ1-6, reads DAGVTQSPTHLIKTRGQQVTLRCSPKSGHDTVSWYQQALGQGPQFIFQYYEEEERQRGNFPDRFSGHQFPNYSSELNVNALLLGDSALYLCASNVRQENGSPLHFGNGTRLTVT.

Regarding this clonotype: Mismatch with germline at one junction end may stem from a read error. The chain joins TRBV6-1 to TRBJ1-4; D not certain. CDR3 length: 15 residues. CDR1 and CDR2 (germline): MNHNS, SASEGT. The CDR3 spells CASSDDGLIGENLFF. In DNA, the CDR3 is TGTGCCAGCAGTGACGACGGGCTTATTGGCGAAAACCTGTTTTTT.

The table lists this clonotype with a count of one. The V gene is TRBV11-2, the J gene TRBJ2-7; D may match TRBD1 or TRBD2 (5 bases each). The CDR3 contains 15 residues. Germline V gives CDR1 SGHAT, CDR2 FQNNGV. The ends were cut back, 7 bases at V and 4 bases at J, with 20 bases in the middle. The CDR3, as DNA: TGTGCCAGCATGGGATGGGGCCGGGGCTCTTACGAGCAGTACTTC. Amino acids: CASMGWGRGSYEQYF.

Turning to this clonotype: This CDR3 is missing its conserved last phenylalanine or tryptophan, likely due to a read error. The chain links TRBV12-3 or TRBV12-4 to TRBJ2-7; D uncertain. This CDR3 is built from 14 residues. Trimming shortened V by 4 bases and J by 1 base, and 11 bases separated the two germline ends. CDR3 in amino acids: CASSSYARSYEQYI. CDR3 sequence (DNA): TGTGCCAGCAGTTCTTATGCGAGGTCCTACGAGCAGTACATC.

About this clonotype: One end of the junction does not line up with germline, which may come from a read error. The J gene is TRBJ2-7, the V gene TRBV28; D unclear. CDR3 length: 14 residues. Germline V lookup: CDR1 MDHEN, CDR2 SYDVKM. This CDR3 reads CASSLLARRYEHYF. The CDR3 bases are TGTGCCAGCAGTTTATTAGCAAGGCGCTACGAGCACTACTTC.

In regard to this clonotype: A much larger clone differs by one base, so this may be a read error. V usage is TRBV11-2 and J usage is TRBJ2-3, with TRBD2 matching over 9 bases. The CDR3 is 15 residues long. Germline V gene lookup returns CDR1 SGHAT and CDR2 FQNNGV. The CDR3 is CFSSLMAGGLDTQYF. In DNA, the CDR3 is TGTTTCAGCAGCTTAATGGCGGGGGGGTTAGATACGCAGTATTTT.

This clonotype was observed once. The junction does not match germline at one end; this may be a read error. The chain couples TRBV6-1 to TRBJ2-1, with D hard to call. The CDR3 loop spans 16 amino acids. Germline CDR1 reads MNHNS; CDR2 reads SASEGT. This chain's CDR3 is CAISEYSANSYNEQFF. The DNA for the CDR3 is TGTGCCATCAGTGAGTATTCAGCAAACTCCTACAATGAGCAGTTCTTC.

The chain employs TRBV29-1 and TRBJ1-2, with D possibly TRBD1 on 6 matching bases. The CDR3 runs to 11 residues. From germline, CDR1 is SQVTM and CDR2 ANQGSEA. The CDR3 region is CSFTGLYGYTF. CDR3 sequence (DNA): TGCAGTTTTACAGGGCTTTATGGCTACACCTTC.

To note about this clonotype: A much bigger clone sits one base away, suggesting this may be a read error. The chain couples TRBV20-1 to TRBJ2-7; the D call may be TRBD1 or TRBD2 (5 bases each). This CDR3 region has 11 residues. Germline-derived CDR1 and CDR2 are DFQATT and SNEGSKA (reference sequence). The DNA for the CDR3 is TGCTGTGGGGACCTCGAGGACGAGCAGTACTTC. This sequence encodes CCGDLEDEQYF.

This clonotype was recorded many times. The chain links TRBV11-2 to TRBJ2-2; unclear D gene. Germline CDR1 and CDR2: SGHAT and FQNNGV. The CDR3 spans 13 residues. The germline V and J ends were trimmed by 1 base and 6 bases, with 6 bases remaining between them. The CDR3 here is CASSLGSAGELFF. DNA of the CDR3: TGTGCCAGCAGCTTAGGTTCAGCCGGGGAGCTGTTTTTT.

V gene TRBV11-2 combines with J gene TRBJ2-5; the match to TRBD2 covers 10 bases. Germline CDR1 and CDR2: SGHAT and FQNNGV. V lost 5 bases, J lost 11 bases, and 11 bases stayed unmatched. The CDR3 is made up of 14 amino acids. In DNA, the CDR3 is TGTGCCAGCAGCCCGGGACTAGCGCAAGAGATGCAGTACTTC. Translating gives CASSPGLAQEMQYF.

The rearrangement links TRBV5-6 to TRBJ2-1, with 7 bases that match TRBD2. CDR1 is SGHDT, CDR2 YYEEEE, per germline. The junction had 12 bases not matched to a gene; V was cut back by 9 bases and J by 3 bases. The CDR3 totals 15 residues. CDR3 bases: TGTGCCAACACCTTGGTTTCGGGAGGCTACAATGAGCAGTTCTTC. Its translation is CANTLVSGGYNEQFF.

This rearrangement joins TRBV10-3 to TRBJ2-3, with D hard to call. The J call may not be correct, given that the DNA end is closer to TRBJ1-5. The CDR3 length is 14 residues. Germline CDR1 is ENHRY and CDR2 is SYGVKD. The CDR3 here is CAIRAYYGTDTQHF. As DNA, the CDR3 is TGTGCCATCAGGGCATACTACGGCACAGATACGCAGCATTTT.

On this clonotype itself: One end of the junction is discordant with germline, which a read error may explain. The chain recombines TRBV29-1 with TRBJ2-5, with TRBD2 as a possible D gene (6 bases). Germline-derived CDR1 and CDR2 are SQVTM and ANQGSEA. The CDR3 is made up of 12 amino acids. As DNA, the CDR3 is TGCAGCGCCCCTGGAGGGCGGGATACCCAGTATTTC. Protein: CSAPGGRDTQYF. Looking up the rest from reference TRBV29-1 and TRBJ2-5 gives the full variable domain: SAVISQKPSRDICQRGTSLTIQCQVDSQVTMMFWYRQQPGQSLTLIATANQGSEATYESGFVIDKFPISRPNLTFSTLTVSNMSPEDSSIYLCSAPGGRDTQYFGPGTRLLVL.

A remark on this clonotype: One end of the junction fails to match germline, which may point to a read error. The rearrangement joins TRBV20-1 to TRBJ2-1, with TRBD2 matching 13 bases. The CDR3 is 14 residues long. CDR1 and CDR2 (germline): DFQATT, SNEGSKA (reference sequence). In DNA form, the CDR3 reads TGCAGTGCGGGACTAGCGGGGACTATCGATGAGCAGTTATTC. It specifies CSAGLAGTIDEQLF.

Worth noting for this clonotype: At one boundary the junction diverges from the germline segment, which might be a read error. CDR3 loop: CASSSGTGFMNTETFF. For the CDR3, the DNA is TGTGCCAGCAGCTCCGGGACAGGCTTTATGAACACTGAAACTTTCTTT. The V and J genes are TRBV5-4 and TRBJ1-1, with 8 bases lining up with TRBD1. CDR3 length equals 16 residues. Germline CDR1 SGHNT, CDR2 YYREEE (reference sequence).

This clonotype was counted at least ten times. The chain combines TRBV5-4 with TRBJ2-3; 8 bases are shared with TRBD1. The length of the CDR3 is 14 residues. Looked up from germline, CDR1 is SGHNT and CDR2 is YYREEE (reference sequence). The V and J ends lost 5 bases and 6 bases, in that order; junction bases with no gene match: 8. CDR3 DNA sequence: TGTGCCAGCAGTACCAGGACAGGGCGGGATACGCAGTATTTT. As protein: CASSTRTGRDTQYF.

Details on this clonotype: At one of its ends the junction is not consistent with the germline gene, which may arise from a read error. This chain joins TRBV6-5 and TRBJ2-7, with 7 positions matching TRBD2. The CDR3 covers 15 residues. Germline V gives CDR1 MNHEY, CDR2 SVGAGI. The CDR3 coding sequence is TGTGCCGGCAGTTACTTTAGGCGGGAGACGGCCGAGCAGTACTTC. Encoded protein: CAGSYFRRETAEQYF.

This clonotype is deemed medium-sized. CDR3 region: CASSSPGQGLYGYTF. As DNA, the CDR3 is TGTGCCAGCAGTTCCCCTGGACAGGGCCTCTATGGCTACACCTTC. The rearrangement joins TRBV6-5 to TRBJ1-2; the match to TRBD1 covers 8 bases. Germline values: CDR1 MNHEY, CDR2 SVGAGI. The V and J ends lost 4 bases and 4 bases, in that order; junction bases with no gene match: 8. The CDR3 consists of 15 residues.

With respect to this clonotype: This may come from a read error, since a much larger clone is one base off. The chain is built from TRBV30 and TRBJ2-2; D is unclear. Germline lookup yields CDR1 GTSNPN and CDR2 SVGIG (reference sequence). The CDR3 length is 14 residues. CDR3 residues: CAWKRAGNTRELFF. The CDR3 DNA reads TGTGCCTGGAAGCGAGCTGGGAACACCCGGGAGCTGTTTTTT.

To note about this clonotype: At one of its ends the junction is not consistent with the germline gene, which may arise from a read error. The J gene is TRBJ2-7, the V gene TRBV29-1, with D unresolved. This CDR3 has 12 amino acids. Per germline, CDR1 SQVTM and CDR2 ANQGSEA. The CDR3 loop reads CIVEEQYYEQYF. The DNA for the CDR3 is TGCATCGTTGAAGAGCAGTACTACGAGCAGTACTTC.

About this clonotype itself: The junction and the germline gene differ at one end; a read error may be behind it. CDR3 in amino acids: CASSQDVDRKDYGCTF. CDR3 DNA: TGCGCCAGCAGCCAAGATGTCGACAGGAAAGACTATGGCTGCACCTTC. The V call is TRBV4-1, the J call TRBJ1-2; possibly TRBD1 for D (6 bases). Germline values: CDR1 MGHRA, CDR2 YSYEKL. The CDR3 spans 16 residues.

Notes on this clonotype: A read error may account for a junction end that differs from germline. The chain recombines TRBV6-5 with TRBJ2-1; D unresolved. The CDR3 is made up of 13 amino acids. Germline CDR1 is MNHEY and CDR2 is SVGAGI. The CDR3 coding sequence is TGTGCCAGCACCTGGAGTAGCACCAATGGGCAGTTCTTC. This translates into CASTWSSTNGQFF.

This clonotype was detected many times. The rearrangement uses TRBV6-1 and TRBJ2-4; D could derive from TRBD1 or TRBD2 (6 bases each). In germline, CDR1 is MNHNS, CDR2 SASEGT. The germline V and J ends were trimmed by 6 bases and 4 bases, with 19 bases remaining between them. CDR3 size: 16 residues. The CDR3 protein is CASSEKGGNRKNIQYF. CDR3 coding DNA: TGTGCCAGCAGCGAGAAAGGGGGGAATAGGAAAAACATTCAGTACTTC.

This clonotype was detected only once. J is TRBJ1-1 and V is TRBV5-6; 7 positions agree with TRBD1. Germline V gene lookup returns CDR1 SGHDT and CDR2 YYEEEE. The CDR3 runs to 13 residues. The J segment lost 8 bases and the V segment lost 4 bases, leaving 8 bases of the junction unmatched. CDR3 sequence (DNA): TGTGCCAGCAGCCCTTGGAGGGGGCGAGAAGCTTTCTTT. Translation: CASSPWRGREAFF.

In regard to this clonotype: At one of its ends the junction is not consistent with the germline gene, which may arise from a read error. The chain links TRBV5-1 to TRBJ2-7, with 10 bases fitting TRBD2. The CDR3 is made up of 15 amino acids. The germline V gene encodes CDR1 SGHRS and CDR2 YFSETQ. CDR3 in DNA: TGCGCCAACAGCTACAGGACTAGCGGAACCTACGAGCAGTACTTC. Protein product: CANSYRTSGTYEQYF.

Concerning this clonotype itself: A much bigger clone sits one base away, suggesting this may be a read error. The rearrangement links TRBV12-3 or TRBV12-4 to TRBJ2-2; TRBD2 agrees at 12 bases. The trim removed 10 bases at V and 1 base at J, leaving 7 bases unmatched. This CDR3 has 16 residues. CDR3: CANTPGLAGNTGELFF. CDR3 sequence (DNA): TGTGCCAATACGCCGGGACTAGCGGGGAACACCGGGGAGCTGTTTTTT.

Turning to this clonotype: Relative to the germline gene, one junction end is altered; a read error may explain this. The chain joins TRBV10-3 to TRBJ1-1, with D perhaps TRBD1 (6 bases). The CDR3 extends over 15 amino acids. In germline, CDR1 is ENHRY, CDR2 SYGVKD. CDR3 residues: CATSTPGQGITEAFF. CDR3 DNA sequence: TGTGCCACCAGTACTCCGGGGCAGGGGATCACTGAAGCTTTCTTT.

Regarding this clonotype: The germline gene is not matched at one end of the junction; a read error may be the cause. The chain's CDR3 is CGSSLTPSKGINEKLFF. CDR3 sequence (DNA): TGTGGCAGCAGTCTAACCCCGTCGAAGGGGATTAATGAAAAACTGTTTTTT. The genes are TRBV6-6 and TRBJ1-4; tentatively, D is TRBD1 (5 bases). CDR1 and CDR2 (germline): MNHNY, SVGAGI (reference sequence). The CDR3 spans 17 residues.